A selection of T cell receptor beta chains follows, all from one sample in a study of chemoradiotherapy in HPV16-positive cancers. Using immunoSEQ multiplex PCR, the repertoire was profiled, and TCRdb retains in-frame clones only, with some absent. The data contain approximately 1,800 clones, around 90% of them seen just once; the ten biggest clones take up 4.5% to 5.5%. This material consisted of tumor tissue, taken from a patient who underwent chemoradiotherapy. The receptors originated from a human donor with HPV-associated anogenital cancer. Both conserved end residues are part of each CDR3. The order of the fields is V gene, CDR3 protein.

>TRBV10-3
CAISESGGPTEAFF
>TRBV19
CASSIGPSGRFNQPQHF
>TRBV27
CASSLQGSTYEQYF
>TRBV11-2
CASSFDRGKTEAFF
>TRBV18
CASSPPGAGALNSPLHF
>TRBV10-1
CASSWNTGELFF
>TRBV5-4
CASSPSRDRASYEQYF
>TRBV7-8
CASSLRIETSEAFF
>TRBV2
CASRIQGTGELFF
>TRBV2
CASQSYNEQFF
>TRBV30
CAWSVWGETQYF
>TRBV4-3
CASSQEWRSEKLFF
>TRBV7-2
CASSLVRGDTQYF
>TRBV5-5
CASSILRTSPPEQYF
>TRBV5-4
CASSLDDYSTDTQYF
>TRBV5-1
CASTPLAGARYNEQFF
>TRBV5-1
CASSSARVSTGLSTDTQYF
>TRBV5-1
CASSPTSGADTQYF